This entry is about one TCR beta chain. Its antigen is unidentified. These data belong to a study of cytomegalovirus exposure and HLA in healthy donors. Study findings and constraints: The presence/absence work took it that sequencing depth was about the same across donors. In a later analysis, across HLA loci, associated TCR counts were highest for DRB1, lowest for HLA-C. TCR beta sequences numbering 15,000 to 20,000 were associated with HLA alleles at 0.05 false discovery rate in a later analysis. In an earlier analysis, most TCR beta V segments were productive about 87% or about 30% of the time.

The study ran its PCR with 60 Vbeta and 13 Jbeta primers. Profiling relied on immunoSEQ multiplex PCR, and the TCRdb table lists in-frame clones only, not all of them. This table holds hundreds of thousands of clones, more than 65% found once. This sequence originates from a woman younger than 45 in good health and CMV-seronegative. Material: PBMCs.

CDR3 protein: CASSETRQGHTDTQYF. The CDR3 DNA follows: TGCGCCAGCAGTGAAACGAGGCAGGGACACACAGATACGCAGTATTTT. This rearrangement joins TRBV10-1 to TRBJ2-3; possible D gene TRBD1, 6 bases. Trimming removed 3 bases from V and 2 bases from J, with 15 bases in between. Germline V gene lookup returns CDR1 WNHNN and CDR2 SYGVQD (reference sequence). The CDR3 spans 16 residues.